The rows below give T cell receptor beta chains drawn from one sample of a study of T cells in Graves' hyperthyroidism and ophthalmopathy. One entry per CDR3 protein, called by TCRdb with MiXCR from the multiplex PCR reads. The repertoire holds about 200,000 distinct CDR3 sequences, with about a sixth as singletons. The material sequenced was blood. The receptors were gathered from a woman aged 45-65 years with Graves' hyperthyroidism. The CDR3 runs from the conserved cysteine through the conserved F or W. The D gene is left open where the match is weak. Rows may omit the clone size; those that give it use once, few, many or a size class.

>TRBJ2-5|NA|TRBV7-9|NA
CASSSDGWAGTQYF
TGTGCCAGCAGCTCCGACGGATGGGCCGGGACCCAGTACTTC
>TRBJ1-6|TRBD1|TRBV7-9|few
CASSQRQGDQSPLHF
TGTGCCAGCAGCCAAAGACAGGGGGATCAATCACCCCTCCACTTT
>TRBJ2-1|NA|TRBV5-5|many
CASSFWDYNEQFF
TGTGCCAGCAGCTTTTGGGACTACAATGAGCAGTTCTTC
>TRBJ2-5|NA|TRBV11-2|many
CASSHGQLNLQETQYF
TGTGCCAGCAGCCATGGACAGCTGAATCTCCAAGAGACCCAGTACTTC
>TRBJ2-1|TRBD2|TRBV20-1|many
CSARASGMSYEQFF
TGCAGTGCTAGGGCTAGCGGGATGTCTTATGAGCAGTTCTTC
>TRBJ1-3|NA|TRBV5-1|NA
CASSLEPSGNTIYF
TGCGCCAGCAGCTTGGAACCCTCTGGAAACACCATATATTTT
>TRBJ2-2|TRBD1|TRBV7-8|few
CASSLVPTGGSYTGELFF
TGTGCCAGCAGCTTAGTACCGACAGGGGGGTCGTACACCGGGGAGCTGTTTTTT
>TRBJ2-5|NA|TRBV10-2|many
CASSPDGNQETQYF
TGCGCCAGCAGCCCCGACGGGAACCAAGAGACCCAGTACTTC
>TRBJ1-3|TRBD1|TRBV6-5|few
CASSYRDRASGNTIYF
TGTGCCAGCAGTTACCGCGACAGGGCCTCTGGAAACACCATATATTTT
>TRBJ1-1|NA|TRBV4-1|few
CASSQVGNTGYTEALF
TGCGCCAGCAGCCAAGTAGGGAATACAGGCTACACTGAAGCTCTCTTT
>TRBJ2-3|TRBD2|TRBV30|few
CAWVSGAASTDTQYF
TGTGCCTGGGTTAGCGGGGCCGCTAGCACAGATACGCAGTATTTT